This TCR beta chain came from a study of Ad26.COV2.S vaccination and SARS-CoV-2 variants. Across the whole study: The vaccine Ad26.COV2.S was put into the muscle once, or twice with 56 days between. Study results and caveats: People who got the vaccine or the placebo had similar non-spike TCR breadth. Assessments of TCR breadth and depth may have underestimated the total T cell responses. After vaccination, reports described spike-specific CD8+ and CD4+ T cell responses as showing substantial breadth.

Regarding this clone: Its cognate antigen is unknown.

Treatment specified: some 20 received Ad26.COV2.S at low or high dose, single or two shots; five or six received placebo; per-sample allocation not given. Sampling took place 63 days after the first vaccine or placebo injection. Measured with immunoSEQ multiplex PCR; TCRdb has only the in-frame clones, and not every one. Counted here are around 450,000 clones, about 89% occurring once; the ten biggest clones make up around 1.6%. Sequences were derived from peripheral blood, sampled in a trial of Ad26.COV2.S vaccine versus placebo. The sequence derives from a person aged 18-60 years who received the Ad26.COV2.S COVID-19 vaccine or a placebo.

The CDR3 DNA reads as TGTGCCAGCACCGCCTGGACAGGGGAGTACGAGCAGTACTTC. Protein: CASTAWTGEYEQYF. The rearrangement joins TRBV2 to TRBJ2-7; TRBD1 agrees at 9 bases. The V and J ends lost 7 bases and 4 bases, in that order; junction bases with no gene match: 8. The CDR3 loop spans 14 amino acids. Looked up from germline, CDR1 is SNHLY and CDR2 is FYNNEI.